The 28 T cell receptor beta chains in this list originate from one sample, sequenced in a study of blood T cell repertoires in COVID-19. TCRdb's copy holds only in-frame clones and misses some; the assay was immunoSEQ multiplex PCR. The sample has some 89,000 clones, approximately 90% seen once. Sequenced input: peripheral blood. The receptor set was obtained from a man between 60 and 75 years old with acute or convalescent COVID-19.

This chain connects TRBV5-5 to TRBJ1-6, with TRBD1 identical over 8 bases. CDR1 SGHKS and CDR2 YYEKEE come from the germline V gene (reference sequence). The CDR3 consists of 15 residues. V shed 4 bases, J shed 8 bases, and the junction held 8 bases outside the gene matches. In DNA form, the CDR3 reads TGTGCCAGCAGCCTATGGACAGGGACGGATTCACCCCTCCACTTT. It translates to CASSLWTGTDSPLHF. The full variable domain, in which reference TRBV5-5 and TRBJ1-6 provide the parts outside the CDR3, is DAGVTQSPTHLIKTRGQQVTLRCSPISGHKSVSWYQQVLGQGPQFIFQYYEKEERGRGNFPDRFSARQFPNYSSELNVNALLLGDSALYLCASSLWTGTDSPLHFGNGTRLTVT.

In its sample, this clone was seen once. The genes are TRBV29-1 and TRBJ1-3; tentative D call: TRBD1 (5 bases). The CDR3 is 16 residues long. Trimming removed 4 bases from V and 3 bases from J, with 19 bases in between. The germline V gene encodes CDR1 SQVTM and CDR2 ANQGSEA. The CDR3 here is CSVVSVGRPGGNTIYF. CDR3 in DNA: TGCAGCGTTGTTAGTGTGGGGCGGCCCGGTGGAAACACCATATATTTT.

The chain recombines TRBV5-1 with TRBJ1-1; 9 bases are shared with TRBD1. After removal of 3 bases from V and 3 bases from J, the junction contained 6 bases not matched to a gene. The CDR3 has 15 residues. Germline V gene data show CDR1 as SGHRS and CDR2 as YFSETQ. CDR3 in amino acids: CASSYDRGFDTEAFF. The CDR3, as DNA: TGCGCCAGCAGCTACGACAGGGGGTTTGACACTGAAGCTTTCTTT.

The CDR3 DNA sequence: TGTGCCAGCTATGGGTCGGGGCCCCCCGGGGGGGCACCCCTCCACTTT. Its protein is CASYGSGPPGGAPLHF. The J gene is TRBJ1-6, the V gene TRBV2; a possible D gene is TRBD1 (5 bases). CDR1 and CDR2 from the germline V gene are SNHLY and FYNNEI. This CDR3 comprises 16 residues. Trimming shortened V by 8 bases and J by 11 bases, and 25 bases separated the two germline ends.

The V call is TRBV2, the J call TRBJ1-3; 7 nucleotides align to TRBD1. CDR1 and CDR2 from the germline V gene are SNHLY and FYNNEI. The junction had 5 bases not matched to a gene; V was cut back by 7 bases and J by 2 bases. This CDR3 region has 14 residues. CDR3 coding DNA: TGTGCCAGCAACCCCACAGGGGCTGGAAACACCATATATTTT. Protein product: CASNPTGAGNTIYF.

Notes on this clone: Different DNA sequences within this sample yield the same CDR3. DNA of the CDR3: TGTGCCAGCAGCTCCAGGGAACGACAGGGCCCCTATGGCTACACCTTC. Its protein is CASSSRERQGPYGYTF. This chain links TRBV7-9 with TRBJ1-2; 7 bases map to TRBD1. V was pared by 4 bases and J by 4 bases, with 12 bases of the junction left unmatched. Germline assignment: CDR1 SEHNR and CDR2 FQNEAQ (reference sequence). The length of the CDR3 is 16 residues. The complete variable domain, with remaining parts taken from reference TRBV7-9 and TRBJ1-2, reads DTGVSQNPRHKITKRGQNVTFRCDPISEHNRLYWYRQTLGQGPEFLTYFQNEAQLEKSRLLSDRFSAERPKGSFSTLEIQRTEQGDSAMYLCASSSRERQGPYGYTFGSGTRLTVV.

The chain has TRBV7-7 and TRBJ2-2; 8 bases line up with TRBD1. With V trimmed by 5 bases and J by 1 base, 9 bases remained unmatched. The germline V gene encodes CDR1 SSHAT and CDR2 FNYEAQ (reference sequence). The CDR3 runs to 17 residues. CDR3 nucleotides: TGTGCCAGCAGCCTGAGTCCCGGGACAGGGAACACCGGGGAGCTGTTTTTT. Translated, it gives CASSLSPGTGNTGELFF.

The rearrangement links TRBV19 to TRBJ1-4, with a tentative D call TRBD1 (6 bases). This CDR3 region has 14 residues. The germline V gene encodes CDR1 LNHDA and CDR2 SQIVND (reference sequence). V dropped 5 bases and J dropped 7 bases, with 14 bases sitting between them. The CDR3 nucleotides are TGTGCCAGTAGTGTACAGGGTCTCGGTGAAAAACTGTTTTTT. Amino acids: CASSVQGLGEKLFF.

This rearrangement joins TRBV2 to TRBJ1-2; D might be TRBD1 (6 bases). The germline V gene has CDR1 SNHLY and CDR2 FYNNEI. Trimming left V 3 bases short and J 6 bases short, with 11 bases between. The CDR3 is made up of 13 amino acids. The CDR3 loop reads CASSEGRGDGYTF. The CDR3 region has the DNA TGTGCCAGCAGTGAGGGCAGGGGAGATGGCTACACCTTC.

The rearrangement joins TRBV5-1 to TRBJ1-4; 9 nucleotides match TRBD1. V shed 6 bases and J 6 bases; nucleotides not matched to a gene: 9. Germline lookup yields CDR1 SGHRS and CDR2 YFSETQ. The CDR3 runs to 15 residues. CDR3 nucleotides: TGCGCCAGCACAGTTCGGGGACAGGGATATGAAAAACTGTTTTTT. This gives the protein CASTVRGQGYEKLFF.

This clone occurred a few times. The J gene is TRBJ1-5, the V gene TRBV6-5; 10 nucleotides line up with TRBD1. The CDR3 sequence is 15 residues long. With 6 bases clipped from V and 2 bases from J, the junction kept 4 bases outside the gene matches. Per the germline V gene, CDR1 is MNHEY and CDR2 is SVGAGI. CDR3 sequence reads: CASRTGGFGNQPQHF. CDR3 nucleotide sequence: TGTGCCAGCAGGACAGGGGGCTTCGGCAATCAGCCCCAGCATTTT.

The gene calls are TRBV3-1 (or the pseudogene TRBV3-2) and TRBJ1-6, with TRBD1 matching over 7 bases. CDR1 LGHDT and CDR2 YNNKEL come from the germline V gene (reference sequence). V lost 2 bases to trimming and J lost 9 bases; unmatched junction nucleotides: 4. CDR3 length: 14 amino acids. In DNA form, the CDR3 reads TGTGCCAGCAGCCAATATCAGGGGGTTTCACCCCTCCACTTT. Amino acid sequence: CASSQYQGVSPLHF.

The CDR3 DNA reads TGCAGCGTTGAGGACAGAACCTACGAGCAGTACTTC. Translating gives CSVEDRTYEQYF. J is TRBJ2-7 and V is TRBV29-1; a possible D gene is TRBD1 (6 bases). This CDR3 contains 12 residues. CDR1 is SQVTM and CDR2 is ANQGSEA in the germline V gene. V lost 3 bases and J 2 bases, leaving 8 bases between the germline ends.

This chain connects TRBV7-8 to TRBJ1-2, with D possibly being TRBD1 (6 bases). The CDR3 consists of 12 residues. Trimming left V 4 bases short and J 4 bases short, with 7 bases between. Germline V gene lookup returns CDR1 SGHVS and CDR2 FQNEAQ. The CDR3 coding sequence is TGTGCCAGCAGCTCACAGGGCTATGGCTACACCTTC. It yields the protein CASSSQGYGYTF.

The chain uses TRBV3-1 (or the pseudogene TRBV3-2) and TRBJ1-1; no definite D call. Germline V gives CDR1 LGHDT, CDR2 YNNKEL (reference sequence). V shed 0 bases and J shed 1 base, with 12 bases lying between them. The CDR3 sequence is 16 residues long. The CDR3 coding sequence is TGTGCCAGCAGCCAAGATAGGAGGGCCCGGAACACTGAAGCTTTCTTT. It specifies CASSQDRRARNTEAFF.

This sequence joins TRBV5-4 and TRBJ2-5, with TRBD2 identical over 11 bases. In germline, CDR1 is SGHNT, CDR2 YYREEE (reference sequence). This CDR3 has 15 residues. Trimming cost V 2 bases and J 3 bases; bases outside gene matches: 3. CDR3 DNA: TGTGCCAGCAGCTTCAATAGCGGGGGGGAAGAGACCCAGTACTTC. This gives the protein CASSFNSGGEETQYF.

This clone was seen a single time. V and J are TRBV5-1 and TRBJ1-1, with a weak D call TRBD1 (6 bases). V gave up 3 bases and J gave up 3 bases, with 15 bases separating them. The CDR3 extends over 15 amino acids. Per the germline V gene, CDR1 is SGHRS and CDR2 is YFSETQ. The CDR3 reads CASSSYQGWDTEAFF. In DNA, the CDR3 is TGCGCCAGCAGCTCGTACCAGGGGTGGGACACTGAAGCTTTCTTT. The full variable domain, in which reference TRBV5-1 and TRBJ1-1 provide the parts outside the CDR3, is KAGVTQTPRYLIKTRGQQVTLSCSPISGHRSVSWYQQTPGQGLQFLFEYFSETQRNKGNFPGRFSGRQFSNSRSEMNVSTLELGDSALYLCASSSYQGWDTEAFFGQGTRLTVV.

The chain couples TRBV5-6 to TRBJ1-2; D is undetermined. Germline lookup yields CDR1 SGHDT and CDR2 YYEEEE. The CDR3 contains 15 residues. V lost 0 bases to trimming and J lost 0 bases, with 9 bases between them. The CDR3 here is CASSLEAAPNYGYTF. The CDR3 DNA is TGTGCCAGCAGCTTGGAGGCAGCGCCTAACTATGGCTACACCTTC.

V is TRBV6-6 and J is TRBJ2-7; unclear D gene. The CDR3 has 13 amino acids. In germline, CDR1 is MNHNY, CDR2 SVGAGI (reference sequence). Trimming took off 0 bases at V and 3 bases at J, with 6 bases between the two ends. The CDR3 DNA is TGTGCCAGCAGTTACTCGGCGGACTACGAGCAGTACGTC. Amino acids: CASSYSADYEQYV.

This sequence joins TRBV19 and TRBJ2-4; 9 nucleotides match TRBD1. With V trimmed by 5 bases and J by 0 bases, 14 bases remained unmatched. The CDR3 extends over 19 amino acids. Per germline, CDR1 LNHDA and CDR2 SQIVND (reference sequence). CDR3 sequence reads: CASSASGTGSLLAKNIQYF. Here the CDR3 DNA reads TGTGCCAGTAGTGCGTCCGGGACAGGGAGCCTTCTAGCCAAAAACATTCAGTACTTC.

The CDR3 DNA reads as TGTGCCAGCAGCTTGTTAGCCGGAAACTACGAGCAGTACGTC. This codes for CASSLLAGNYEQYV. The chain couples TRBV5-5 to TRBJ2-7, with D uncertain. The CDR3 runs to 14 residues. The V end lost 1 base, the J end lost 3 bases, and 11 bases lay between the germline ends. Per the germline V gene, CDR1 is SGHKS and CDR2 is YYEKEE (reference sequence).

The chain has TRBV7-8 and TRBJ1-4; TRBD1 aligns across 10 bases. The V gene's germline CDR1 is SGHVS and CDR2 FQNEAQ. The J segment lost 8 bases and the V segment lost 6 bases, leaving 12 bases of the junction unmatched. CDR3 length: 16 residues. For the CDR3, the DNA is TGTGCCAGCAGTCCCGGCTGGACAGGGGGTTTGGAAAAACTGTTTTTT. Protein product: CASSPGWTGGLEKLFF.

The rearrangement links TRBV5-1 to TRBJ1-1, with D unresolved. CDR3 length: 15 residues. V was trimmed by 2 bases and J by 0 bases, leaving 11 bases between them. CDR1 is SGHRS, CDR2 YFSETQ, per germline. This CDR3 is CASSLLRAMNTEAFF. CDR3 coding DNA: TGCGCCAGCAGCTTATTGCGGGCTATGAACACTGAAGCTTTCTTT. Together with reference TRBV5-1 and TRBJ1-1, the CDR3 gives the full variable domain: KAGVTQTPRYLIKTRGQQVTLSCSPISGHRSVSWYQQTPGQGLQFLFEYFSETQRNKGNFPGRFSGRQFSNSRSEMNVSTLELGDSALYLCASSLLRAMNTEAFFGQGTRLTVV.

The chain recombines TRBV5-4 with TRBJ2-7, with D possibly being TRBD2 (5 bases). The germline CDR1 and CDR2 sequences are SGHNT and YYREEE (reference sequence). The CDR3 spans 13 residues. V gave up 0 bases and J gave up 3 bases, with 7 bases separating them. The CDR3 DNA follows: TGTGCCAGCAGCTTGGGGGGAGACTACGAGCAGTACGTC. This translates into CASSLGGDYEQYV.

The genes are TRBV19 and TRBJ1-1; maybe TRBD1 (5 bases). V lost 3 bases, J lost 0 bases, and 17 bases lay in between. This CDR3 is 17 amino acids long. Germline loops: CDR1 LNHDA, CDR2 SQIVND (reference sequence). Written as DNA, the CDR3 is TGTGCCAGTAGTATGGGGGACCTAGGAGGGATGAACACTGAAGCTTTCTTT. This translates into CASSMGDLGGMNTEAFF.

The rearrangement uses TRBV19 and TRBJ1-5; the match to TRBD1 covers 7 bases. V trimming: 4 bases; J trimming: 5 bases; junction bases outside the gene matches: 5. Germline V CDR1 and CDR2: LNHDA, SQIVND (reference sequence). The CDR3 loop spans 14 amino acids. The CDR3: CASSNTGDHQPQHF. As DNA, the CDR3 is TGTGCCAGTAGTAACACAGGGGATCATCAGCCCCAGCATTTT. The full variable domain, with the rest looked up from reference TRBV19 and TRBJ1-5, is DGGITQSPKYLFRKEGQNVTLSCEQNLNHDAMYWYRQDPGQGLRLIYYSQIVNDFQKGDIAEGYSVSREKKESFPLTVTSAQKNPTAFYLCASSNTGDHQPQHFGDGTRLSIL.

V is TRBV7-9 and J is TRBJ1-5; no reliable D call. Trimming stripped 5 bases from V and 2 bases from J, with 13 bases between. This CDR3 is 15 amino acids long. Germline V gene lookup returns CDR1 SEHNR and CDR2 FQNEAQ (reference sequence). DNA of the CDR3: TGTGCCAGCAGCCCGACGGAGGCGGGCAATCAGCCCCAGCATTTT. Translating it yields CASSPTEAGNQPQHF.

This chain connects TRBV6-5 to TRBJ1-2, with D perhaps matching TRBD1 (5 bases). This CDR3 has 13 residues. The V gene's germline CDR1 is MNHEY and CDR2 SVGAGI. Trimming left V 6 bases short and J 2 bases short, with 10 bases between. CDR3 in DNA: TGTGCCAGCAGCCTACAGGAAAACTATGGCTACACCTTC. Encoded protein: CASSLQENYGYTF.